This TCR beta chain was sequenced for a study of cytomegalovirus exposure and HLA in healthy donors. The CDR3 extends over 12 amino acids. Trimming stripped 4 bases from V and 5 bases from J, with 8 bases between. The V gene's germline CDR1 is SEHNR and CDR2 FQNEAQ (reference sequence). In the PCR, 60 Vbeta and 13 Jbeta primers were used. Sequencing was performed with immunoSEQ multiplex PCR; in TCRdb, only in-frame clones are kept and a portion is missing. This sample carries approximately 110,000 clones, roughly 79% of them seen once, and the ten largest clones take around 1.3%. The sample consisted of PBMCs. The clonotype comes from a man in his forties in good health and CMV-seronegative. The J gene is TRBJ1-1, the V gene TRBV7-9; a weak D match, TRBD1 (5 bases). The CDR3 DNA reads TGTGCCAGCAGCTGGGGGGAAACTGAAGCTTTCTTT. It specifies CASSWGETEAFF.